Here is one T cell receptor beta chain with its context. These data are taken from a study of blood T cell repertoires in COVID-19. The germline CDR1 and CDR2 sequences are MNHEY and SVGAGI. This CDR3 comprises 13 residues. With 6 bases removed from V and 4 bases from J, the gap between germline ends came to 13 bases. Authors' data handling: Reference gene primers were amplified, and this amplification served to estimate nucleated cell counts. Profiling relied on immunoSEQ multiplex PCR, and the TCRdb table lists in-frame clones only, not all of them. V and J calls and clone size are those listed in that table; D and trimming were worked out from the DNA. The sample records about 220,000 clones, around 84% being singletons.

The sample was peripheral blood. The chain combines TRBV6-5 with TRBJ2-7, with TRBD2 as a possible D gene (6 bases). This receptor was identified in a man between 45 and 60 years old with active or convalescent COVID-19. The CDR3 DNA reads as TGTGCCAGCAGGCTAGGCGGGGATTACGAGCAGTACTTC. This sequence encodes CASRLGGDYEQYF.